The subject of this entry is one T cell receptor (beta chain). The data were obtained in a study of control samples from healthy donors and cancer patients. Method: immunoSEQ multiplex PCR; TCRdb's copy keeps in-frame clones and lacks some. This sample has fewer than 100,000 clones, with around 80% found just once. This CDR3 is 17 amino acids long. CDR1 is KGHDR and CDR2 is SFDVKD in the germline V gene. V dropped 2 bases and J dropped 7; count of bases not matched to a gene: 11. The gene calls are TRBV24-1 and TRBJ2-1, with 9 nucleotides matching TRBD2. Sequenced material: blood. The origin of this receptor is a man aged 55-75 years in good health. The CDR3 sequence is CATSDSVIAGAVNEQFF. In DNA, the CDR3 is TGTGCCACCAGTGATTCAGTGATAGCGGGAGCGGTAAATGAGCAGTTCTTC.